This is a list of T cell receptor beta chains from one sample in a study of blood T cell repertoires in COVID-19. Some clones are missing from TCRdb's copy, which holds only in-frame ones; the method was immunoSEQ multiplex PCR. Of some 200,000 clones listed, about 78% are singletons. The sample comprised PBMCs or T cells enriched from blood (not recorded which). Receptor source: a woman aged 50 to 60 who had recovered from COVID-19. Each CDR3 is given with its conserved first and last residue. The order of the fields is D gene, V gene, J gene, clone size, CDR3 DNA, CDR3 protein. The D gene is left open where the match is weak. Rows give clone size only sometimes, using once, few, many, or a class for an expanded clone.

.	TRBV30	TRBJ1-3	.	TGTGCCTGGAGTTCACAGGGTGGAAACACCATATATTTT	CAWSSQGGNTIYF
.	TRBV6-5	TRBJ1-5	.	TGTGCCAGCAGAAGGGACTTCAATCAGCCCCAGCATTTT	CASRRDFNQPQHF
TRBD1	TRBV28	TRBJ1-2	.	TGTGCCAGTGATAAACCGGACAGGGGAAATGGCTACACCTTC	CASDKPDRGNGYTF
TRBD2	TRBV7-2	TRBJ2-5	once	TGTGCCAGCAGCTTCGAGGCTAGCGGGAGGGGGACCCAGTACTTC	CASSFEASGRGTQYF
TRBD2	TRBV24-1	TRBJ2-1	once	TGTGCCACCAGTGATTTGCTGACTAGCGGGAGTCATGAGCAGTTCTTC	CATSDLLTSGSHEQFF
.	TRBV12-3/TRBV12-4	TRBJ1-5	.	TGTGCCAGCACCAACAGGTTGGGTCAGCCCCAGCATTTT	CASTNRLGQPQHF
.	TRBV27	TRBJ2-7	.	TGTGCCAGCAGTTACGCGATCAGCGGAAGTTTGAGGGAGCAGTACTTC	CASSYAISGSLREQYF
.	TRBV30	TRBJ2-5	.	TGTGCCTGGAGTTCCCCCTCGACAGACTTCCAAGAGACCCAGTACTTC	CAWSSPSTDFQETQYF
.	TRBV9	TRBJ1-2	.	TGTGCCAGCAGCCCGGACGTGGGAGTCGGCTACACCTTC	CASSPDVGVGYTF
.	TRBV19	TRBJ1-1	.	TGTGCCAGTTCCAGTACCCGGGGCACTGAAGCTTTCTTT	CASSSTRGTEAFF
.	TRBV3-1/TRBV3-2	TRBJ1-6	once	TGTGCCAGCAGCTCTATGCCCTCCCGTGATTCACCCCTCCACTTT	CASSSMPSRDSPLHF
TRBD1	TRBV12-3/TRBV12-4	TRBJ1-1	.	TGTGCCAGCGGGGGACAGCTGAACACTGAAGCTTTCTTT	CASGGQLNTEAFF
.	TRBV18	TRBJ1-5	.	TGTGCCAGCTCACTGGCGGGGGGGCGGCATCTTAATCAGCCCCAGCATTTT	CASSLAGGRHLNQPQHF
TRBD1	TRBV7-6	TRBJ1-1	.	TGTGCCAGCAGCTTAGGGCAGGGGGTGTTGAAGAACACTGAAGCTTTCTTT	CASSLGQGVLKNTEAFF
.	TRBV10-3	TRBJ1-1	.	TGTGCCATCAATACAGGGACCCCGGGCACTGAAGCTTTCTTT	CAINTGTPGTEAFF
.	TRBV4-1	TRBJ2-3	.	TGCGCCAGCAGCCAAGATAGCAGGGACACAGATACGCAGTATTTT	CASSQDSRDTDTQYF
.	TRBV7-2	TRBJ1-5	.	TGTGCCAGCAGCCGGGAACAGAATCAGCCCCAGCATTTT	CASSREQNQPQHF
.	TRBV29-1	TRBJ1-1	.	TGCAGCGTTGATTCGGGGACTGAAGCTTTCTTT	CSVDSGTEAFF
TRBD1	TRBV27	TRBJ1-4	.	TGTGCCAGCAGTTCACAGGGGACTAATGAAAAACTGTTTTTT	CASSSQGTNEKLFF
TRBD1	TRBV19	TRBJ1-1	.	TGTGCCAGTAGTCTTCGACAGGGATGGACTGAAGCTTTCTTT	CASSLRQGWTEAFF
.	TRBV2	TRBJ1-5	.	TGTGCCAGCGGCCCGACAGGCGTCAATCAGCCCCAGCATTTT	CASGPTGVNQPQHF
.	TRBV4-1	TRBJ1-5	.	TGCGCCAGCAGCGAATACATAGGGAGGGGTCAGCCCCAGCATTTT	CASSEYIGRGQPQHF
TRBD2	TRBV5-6	TRBJ2-7	few	TGTGCCAGCAGCAGGGACTACTACGAGCAGTACTTC	CASSRDYYEQYF
.	TRBV4-2	TRBJ1-2	.	TGTGCCAGCAGTGAGGCCGGGGGTGGCTACACCTTC	CASSEAGGGYTF
.	TRBV27	TRBJ2-1	.	TGTGCCAGCAGTCCGAGAAACAATGAGCAGTTCTTC	CASSPRNNEQFF
.	TRBV28	TRBJ2-2	.	TGTGCCAGCAGTTTTCCCCGGGGTAGAGTAAACACCGGGGAGCTGTTTTTT	CASSFPRGRVNTGELFF
.	TRBV24-1	TRBJ1-5	.	TGTGCCACCAGTCCTTTGGGGGGGGACAATCAGCCCCAGCATTTT	CATSPLGGDNQPQHF
TRBD2	TRBV6-5	TRBJ2-3	.	TGTGCCAGCAGTTACTCGACTAGCGGGAGTCTTGATACGCAGTATTTT	CASSYSTSGSLDTQYF
TRBD1	TRBV2	TRBJ2-3	.	TGTGCCAGCACCCTGGGGCCAGGGGGCCCAGATACGCAGTATTTT	CASTLGPGGPDTQYF
.	TRBV29-1	TRBJ1-5	.	TGCAGCGTTGGGGGAGGGGGTCCTGCACAGCCCCAGCATTTT	CSVGGGGPAQPQHF
TRBD1	TRBV11-2	TRBJ1-3	.	TGTGCCAGCAGCTCACAGGGGTACTCTGGAAACACCATATATTTT	CASSSQGYSGNTIYF
.	TRBV16	TRBJ1-6	.	TGTGCCAGCAGCCAATCGAACCAGGGAGGGCGTTCACCCCTCCACTTT	CASSQSNQGGRSPLHF
TRBD2	TRBV4-2	TRBJ2-3	.	TGTGCCAGCAGCGATGGGGGTAGCGGGACAGATACGCAGTATTTT	CASSDGGSGTDTQYF
TRBD2	TRBV5-1	TRBJ2-5	.	TGCGCCAGCAGCCCGGAAGGACTAGCGGCCGCGACCCAGTACTTC	CASSPEGLAAATQYF
TRBD2	TRBV7-3	TRBJ2-7	.	TGTGCCAGCAGCTCGACTAGCGGGAAATCCTACGAGCAGTACTTC	CASSSTSGKSYEQYF
.	TRBV5-1	TRBJ2-2	.	TGCGCCAGCAGCTCCAGGGACTCCAGGCGACACACCGGGGAGCTGTTTTTT	CASSSRDSRRHTGELFF
.	TRBV7-3	TRBJ2-1	.	TGTGCCAGCAGCTTGAGCTCCTACAATGAGCAGTTCTTC	CASSLSSYNEQFF
TRBD2	TRBV7-3	TRBJ2-3	.	TGTGCCAGCAGCTCTGAAAGCGGGATCGGTCCAGATACGCAGTATTTT	CASSSESGIGPDTQYF
.	TRBV28	TRBJ2-3	many	TGTGCCAGCAGTTTATCTCGGAGAGGTACAGATACGCAGTATTTT	CASSLSRRGTDTQYF
.	TRBV28	TRBJ1-2	once	TGTGCCAGCAACACCGGGATCGGGGGGGGCTACACCTTC	CASNTGIGGGYTF
TRBD1	TRBV11-2	TRBJ2-3	.	TGTGCCAGCAGCCAGGGACAGCCTCCCCGGCAGTATTTT	CASSQGQPPRQYF
.	TRBV24-1	TRBJ2-1	.	TGTGCCACCAGTAGGGGCCATGAGCAGTTCTTC	CATSRGHEQFF
.	TRBV29-1	TRBJ1-3	.	TGCAGCGCGTTCGGGGTAGGGTCAAACACCATATATTTT	CSAFGVGSNTIYF
.	TRBV6-5	TRBJ1-6	.	TGTGCCAGCAGTTACACAGGCAAATGGGATTCACCCCTCCACTTT	CASSYTGKWDSPLHF
TRBD2	TRBV5-4	TRBJ2-7	.	TGTGCCAGCACCTCGGGGGGGACTGAAGAGCAGTACTTC	CASTSGGTEEQYF
TRBD1	TRBV19	TRBJ1-4	.	TGTGCCAGTAGTAGGGGGACAGGAGGAGGTGAAAAACTGTTTTTT	CASSRGTGGGEKLFF
TRBD1	TRBV19	TRBJ1-6	once	TGTGCCAGTAGCAAACAGGGGGCGAGAAGGAATTCACCCCTCCACTTT	CASSKQGARRNSPLHF
TRBD2	TRBV2	TRBJ2-7	.	TGTGCCAGCAGTGCGGGACTAGCCTACGAGCAGTACTTC	CASSAGLAYEQYF
TRBD2	TRBV5-1	TRBJ2-5	.	TGCGCCAGCAGGGGACTAGCGGGAACAGAGACCCAGTACTTC	CASRGLAGTETQYF
.	TRBV28	TRBJ2-4	.	TGTGCCAGCAGTACCGGAGGCCTAGCCAAAAACATTCAGTACTTC	CASSTGGLAKNIQYF
.	TRBV2	TRBJ2-7	.	TGTGCCAGCAGTGAACTTCGTGGGGGCCGGAGCTCCTACGAGCAGTACTTC	CASSELRGGRSSYEQYF
.	TRBV11-3	TRBJ1-1	few	TGTGCCAGCAGCTTAGTTGGACAGCTGGGCACTGAAGCTTTCTTT	CASSLVGQLGTEAFF
TRBD1	TRBV5-5	TRBJ2-5	.	TGTGCCAGCAGCTACAGGGGGGAGACCCAGTACTTC	CASSYRGETQYF
TRBD2	TRBV11-1	TRBJ2-1	few	TGTGCCAGCAGAAAGCGGGAGGGCCTCAATGAGCAGTTCTTC	CASRKREGLNEQFF
TRBD1	TRBV7-8	TRBJ2-7	once	TGTGCCAGCAGCGCCGGGGGGACAGGGGAGGGCGAGCAGTACTTC	CASSAGGTGEGEQYF
.	TRBV21-1	TRBJ2-3	.	TGTGCCAGCAGCAAAGAGCCTAGCACAGATACGCAGTATTTT	CASSKEPSTDTQYF
TRBD2	TRBV7-3	TRBJ2-3	.	TGTGCCAGCAGCTTAAAGCTAGCGGGAGATGTAGATACGCAGTATTTT	CASSLKLAGDVDTQYF